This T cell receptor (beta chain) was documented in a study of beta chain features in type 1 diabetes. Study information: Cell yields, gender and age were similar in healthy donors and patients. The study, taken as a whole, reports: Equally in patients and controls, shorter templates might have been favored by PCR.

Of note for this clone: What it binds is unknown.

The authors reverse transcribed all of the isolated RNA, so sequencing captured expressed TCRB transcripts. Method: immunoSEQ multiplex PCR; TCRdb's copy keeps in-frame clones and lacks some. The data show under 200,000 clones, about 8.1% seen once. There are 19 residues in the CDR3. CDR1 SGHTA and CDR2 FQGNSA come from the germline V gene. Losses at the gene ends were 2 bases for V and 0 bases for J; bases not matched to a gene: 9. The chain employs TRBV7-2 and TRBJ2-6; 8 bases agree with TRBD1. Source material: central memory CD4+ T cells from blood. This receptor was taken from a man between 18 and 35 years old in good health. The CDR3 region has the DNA TGTGCCAGCAGCTTATACTGGGACAGGTTAAGCTCTGGGGCCAACGTCCTGACTTTC. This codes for CASSLYWDRLSSGANVLTF.